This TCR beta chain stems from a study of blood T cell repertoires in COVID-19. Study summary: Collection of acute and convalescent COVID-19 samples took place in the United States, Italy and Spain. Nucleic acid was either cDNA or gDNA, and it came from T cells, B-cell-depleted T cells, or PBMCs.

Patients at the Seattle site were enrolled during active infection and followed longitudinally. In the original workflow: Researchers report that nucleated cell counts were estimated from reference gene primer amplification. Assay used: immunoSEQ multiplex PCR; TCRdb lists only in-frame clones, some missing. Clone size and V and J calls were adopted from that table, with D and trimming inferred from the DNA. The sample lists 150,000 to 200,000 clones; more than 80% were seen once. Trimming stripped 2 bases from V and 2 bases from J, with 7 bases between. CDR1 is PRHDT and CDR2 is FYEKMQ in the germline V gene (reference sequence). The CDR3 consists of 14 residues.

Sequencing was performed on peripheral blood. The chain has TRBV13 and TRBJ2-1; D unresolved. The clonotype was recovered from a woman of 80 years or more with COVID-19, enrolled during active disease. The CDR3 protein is CASSLMGPYNEQFF. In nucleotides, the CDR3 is TGTGCCAGCAGCTTAATGGGCCCCTACAATGAGCAGTTCTTC.